The clone carrying this TCR beta chain turned up a few times. V was trimmed by 0 bases and J by 0 bases, leaving 14 bases between them. The CDR3 spans 17 residues. In germline, CDR1 is MGHRA, CDR2 YSYEKL. The time point: newly diagnosed GD, antithyroid drugs for less than 3 months. PBMC-derived RNA was used for the TCR library. These data come from a study of regulatory T cells in long-lasting Graves disease. Researchers made TCR beta libraries by using iRepertoire HTBI primers and running Arm-PCR on CDR3 regions. TCRdb used MiXCR to reprocess the multiplex PCR reads, holding one entry per CDR3 protein. The data contain 550,000 to 600,000 distinct CDR3 sequences, around 16% of them singletons. These data also featured in a second study, about T cells in Graves' hyperthyroidism and ophthalmopathy.

V gene TRBV4-1 combines with J gene TRBJ1-1; no clear D gene. Sequences were derived from peripheral blood mononuclear cells (PBMCs), sampled at new diagnosis, from a patient treated with antithyroid drugs. This receptor was obtained from a man between 18 and 29 years old with Graves disease. The CDR3 nucleotides are TGCGCCAGCAGCCAAGATCCCCAGCGGAGTATGAACACTGAAGCTTTCTTT. It specifies CASSQDPQRSMNTEAFF.